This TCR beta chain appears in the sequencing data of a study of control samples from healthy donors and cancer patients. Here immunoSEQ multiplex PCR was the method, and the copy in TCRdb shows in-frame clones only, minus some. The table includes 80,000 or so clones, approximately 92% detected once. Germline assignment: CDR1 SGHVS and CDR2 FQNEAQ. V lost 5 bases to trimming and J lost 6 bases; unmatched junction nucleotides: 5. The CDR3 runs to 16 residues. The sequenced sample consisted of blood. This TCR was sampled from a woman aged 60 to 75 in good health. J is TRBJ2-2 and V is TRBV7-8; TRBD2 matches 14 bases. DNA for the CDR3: TGTGCCAGCAGCCCGACTAGCGGGAGGGCGGCCGGGGAGCTGTTTTTT. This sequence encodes CASSPTSGRAAGELFF.